This entry features one T cell receptor beta chain sequence. The data are from a study of shared clonotypes between healthy human individuals. TCRdb's table, derived via immunoSEQ multiplex PCR, lists solely in-frame clones and lacks some. The repertoire holds about 1.4 million clones, with approximately 96% as singletons. The source of this sequence is a man younger than 40 in good health. Sequencing was carried out using naive CD4+ T cells sorted from blood. Subset: CD45RA+ positively selected.

This CDR3 is CASSLAGVSGSRRYF. The DNA of the CDR3 is TGTGCCAGCAGCTTAGCCGGGGTTAGCGGGAGCCGAAGGTACTTC. This chain connects TRBV7-9 to TRBJ2-7, with 9 bases that match TRBD2. V shed 0 bases, J shed 12 bases, and the junction held 12 bases outside the gene matches. Germline assignment: CDR1 SEHNR and CDR2 FQNEAQ (reference sequence). This CDR3 has 15 amino acids.